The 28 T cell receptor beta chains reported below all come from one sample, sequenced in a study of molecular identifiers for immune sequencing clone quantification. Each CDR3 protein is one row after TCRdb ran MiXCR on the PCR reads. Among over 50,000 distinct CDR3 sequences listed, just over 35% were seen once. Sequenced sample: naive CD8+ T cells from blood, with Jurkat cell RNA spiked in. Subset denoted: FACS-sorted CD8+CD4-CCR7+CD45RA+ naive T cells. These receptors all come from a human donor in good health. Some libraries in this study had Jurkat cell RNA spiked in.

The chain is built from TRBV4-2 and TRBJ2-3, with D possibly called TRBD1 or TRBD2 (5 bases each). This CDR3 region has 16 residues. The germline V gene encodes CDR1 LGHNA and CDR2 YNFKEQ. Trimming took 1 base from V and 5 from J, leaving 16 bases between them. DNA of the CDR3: TGTGCCAGCAGCCAAGGTGTGGGGACCCGCCGAGATACGCAGTATTTT. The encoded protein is CASSQGVGTRRDTQYF.

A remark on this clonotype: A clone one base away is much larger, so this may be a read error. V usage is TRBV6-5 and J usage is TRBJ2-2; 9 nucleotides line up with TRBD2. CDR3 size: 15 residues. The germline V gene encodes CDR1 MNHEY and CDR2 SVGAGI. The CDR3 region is CASTMGSGSAGGLFF. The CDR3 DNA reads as TGTGCCAGCACCATGGGTAGCGGGAGCGCCGGGGGGCTGTTTTTT.

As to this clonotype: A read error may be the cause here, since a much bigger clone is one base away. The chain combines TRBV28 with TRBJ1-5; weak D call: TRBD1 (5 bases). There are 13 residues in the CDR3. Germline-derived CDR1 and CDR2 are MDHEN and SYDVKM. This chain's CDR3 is CASSLWGNQPQLF. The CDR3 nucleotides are TGTGCCAGCAGTTTGTGGGGCAATCAGCCCCAGCTTTTT.

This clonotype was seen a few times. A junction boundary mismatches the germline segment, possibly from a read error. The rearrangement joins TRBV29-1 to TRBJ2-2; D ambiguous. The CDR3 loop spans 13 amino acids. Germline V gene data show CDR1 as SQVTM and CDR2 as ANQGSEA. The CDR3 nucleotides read TGCAGCGTTGTGGCCACGAACGCCGGGGAGCTGTTTTTT. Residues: CSVVATNAGELFF.

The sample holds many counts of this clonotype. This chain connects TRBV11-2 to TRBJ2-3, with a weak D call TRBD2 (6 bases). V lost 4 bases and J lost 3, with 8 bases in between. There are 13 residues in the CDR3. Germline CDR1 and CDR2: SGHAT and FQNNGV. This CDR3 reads CASSSRGTDTQYF. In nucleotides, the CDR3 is TGTGCCAGCAGCTCCCGGGGGACAGATACGCAGTATTTT.

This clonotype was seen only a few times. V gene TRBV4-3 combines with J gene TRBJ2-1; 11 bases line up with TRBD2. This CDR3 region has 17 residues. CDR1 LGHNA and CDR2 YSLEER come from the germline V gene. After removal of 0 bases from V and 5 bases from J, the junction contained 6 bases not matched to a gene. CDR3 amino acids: CASSQDRGLAANNEQFF. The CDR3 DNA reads TGCGCCAGCAGCCAAGATAGGGGACTAGCGGCTAACAATGAGCAGTTCTTC.

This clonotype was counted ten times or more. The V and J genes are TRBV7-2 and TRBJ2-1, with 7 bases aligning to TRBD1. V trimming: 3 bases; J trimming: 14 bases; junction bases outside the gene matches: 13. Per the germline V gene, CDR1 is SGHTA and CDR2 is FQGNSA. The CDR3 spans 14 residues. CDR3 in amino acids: CASSFPQTGVIEFF. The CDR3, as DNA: TGTGCCAGCAGCTTTCCACAAACAGGGGTGATAGAGTTCTTC.

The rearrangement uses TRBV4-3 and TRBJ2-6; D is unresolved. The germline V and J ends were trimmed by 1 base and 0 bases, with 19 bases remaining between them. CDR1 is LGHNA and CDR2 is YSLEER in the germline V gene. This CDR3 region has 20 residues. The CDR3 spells CASSQVWKSYVSSGANVLTF. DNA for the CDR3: TGCGCCAGCAGCCAAGTTTGGAAGAGTTATGTCAGCTCTGGGGCCAACGTCCTGACTTTC.

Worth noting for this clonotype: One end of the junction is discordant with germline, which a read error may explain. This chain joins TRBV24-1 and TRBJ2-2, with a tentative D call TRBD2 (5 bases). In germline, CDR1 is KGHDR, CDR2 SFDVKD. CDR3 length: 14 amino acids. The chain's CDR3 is CATSDFQHTGELYF. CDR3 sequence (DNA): TGTGCCACCAGTGATTTTCAACACACCGGGGAGCTGTATTTT.

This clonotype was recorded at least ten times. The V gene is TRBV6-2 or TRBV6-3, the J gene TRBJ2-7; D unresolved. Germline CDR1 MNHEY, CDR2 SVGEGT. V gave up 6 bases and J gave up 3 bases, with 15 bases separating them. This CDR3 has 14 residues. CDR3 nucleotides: TGTGCCAGCAGCCGCCCCCGGGCCGGCTACGAGCAGTACTTC. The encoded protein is CASSRPRAGYEQYF.

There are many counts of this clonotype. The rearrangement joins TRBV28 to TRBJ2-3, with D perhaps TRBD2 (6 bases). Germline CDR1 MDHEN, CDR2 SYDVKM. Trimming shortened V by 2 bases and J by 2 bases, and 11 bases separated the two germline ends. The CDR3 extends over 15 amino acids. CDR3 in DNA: TGTGCCAGCAGTTTAGCGGGATCCTACACAGATACGCAGTATTTT. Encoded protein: CASSLAGSYTDTQYF.

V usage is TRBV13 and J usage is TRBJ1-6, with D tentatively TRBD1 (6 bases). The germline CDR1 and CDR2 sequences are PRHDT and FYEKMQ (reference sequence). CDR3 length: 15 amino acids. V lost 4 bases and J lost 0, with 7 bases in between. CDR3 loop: CASSSGASYNSPLHF. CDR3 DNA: TGTGCCAGCAGCTCAGGGGCCTCCTATAATTCACCCCTCCACTTT. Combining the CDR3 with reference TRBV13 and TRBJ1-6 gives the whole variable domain AAGVIQSPRHLIKEKRETATLKCYPIPRHDTVYWYQQGPGQDPQFLISFYEKMQSDKGSIPDRFSAQQFSDYHSELNMSSLELGDSALYFCASSSGASYNSPLHFGNGTRLTVT.

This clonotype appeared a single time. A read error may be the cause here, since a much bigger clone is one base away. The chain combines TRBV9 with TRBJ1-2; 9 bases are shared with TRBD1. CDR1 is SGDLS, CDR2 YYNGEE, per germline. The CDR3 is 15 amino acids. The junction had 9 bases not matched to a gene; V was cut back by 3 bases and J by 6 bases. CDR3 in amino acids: CASSAANRGQDGYTF. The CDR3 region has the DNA TGTGCCAGCAGCGCAGCGAACAGGGGGCAGGATGGCTACACCTTC.

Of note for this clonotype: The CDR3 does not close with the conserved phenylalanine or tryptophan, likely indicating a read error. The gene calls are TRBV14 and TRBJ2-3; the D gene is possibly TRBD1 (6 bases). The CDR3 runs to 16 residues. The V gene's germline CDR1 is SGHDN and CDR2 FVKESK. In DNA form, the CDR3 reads TGTGCCAGCAGCAAAGAAGGGTCAGGGGATCAAGATACGCAGTATATT. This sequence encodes CASSKEGSGDQDTQYI.

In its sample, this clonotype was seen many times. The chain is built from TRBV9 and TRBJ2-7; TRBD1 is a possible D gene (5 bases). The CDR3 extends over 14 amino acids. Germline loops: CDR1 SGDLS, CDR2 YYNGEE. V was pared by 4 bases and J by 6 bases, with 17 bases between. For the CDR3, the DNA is TGTGCCAGCAGCCCCTACCCGACAGTAACCGAGCAGTACTTC. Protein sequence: CASSPYPTVTEQYF.

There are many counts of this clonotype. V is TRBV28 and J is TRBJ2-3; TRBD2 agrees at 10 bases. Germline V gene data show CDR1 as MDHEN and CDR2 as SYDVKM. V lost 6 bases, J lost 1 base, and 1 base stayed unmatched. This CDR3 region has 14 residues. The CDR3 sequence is CASSLAGGTDTQYF. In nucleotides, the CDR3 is TGTGCCAGCAGCCTAGCGGGGGGCACAGATACGCAGTATTTT.

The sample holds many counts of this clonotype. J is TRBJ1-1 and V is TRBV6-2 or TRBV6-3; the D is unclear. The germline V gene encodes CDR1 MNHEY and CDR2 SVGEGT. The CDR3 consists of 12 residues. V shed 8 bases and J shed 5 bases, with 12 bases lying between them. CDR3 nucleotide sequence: TGTGCCAGCTTTGGGCCGAGGACTGAAGCTTTCTTT. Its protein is CASFGPRTEAFF.

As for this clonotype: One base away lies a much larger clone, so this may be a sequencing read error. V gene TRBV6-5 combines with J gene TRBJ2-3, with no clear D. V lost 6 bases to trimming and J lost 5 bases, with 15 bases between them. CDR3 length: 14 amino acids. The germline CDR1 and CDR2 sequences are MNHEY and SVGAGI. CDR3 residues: CASRYGLVRDTQYF. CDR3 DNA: TGTGCCAGCAGATACGGGTTAGTTCGAGATACGCAGTATTTT.

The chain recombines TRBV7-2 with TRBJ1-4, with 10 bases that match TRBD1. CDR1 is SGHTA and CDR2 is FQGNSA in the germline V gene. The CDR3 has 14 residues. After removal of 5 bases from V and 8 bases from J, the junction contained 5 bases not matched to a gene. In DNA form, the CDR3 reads TGTGCCAGCAGCCTGACAGGGGGCATCGAAAAACTGTTTTTT. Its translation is CASSLTGGIEKLFF.

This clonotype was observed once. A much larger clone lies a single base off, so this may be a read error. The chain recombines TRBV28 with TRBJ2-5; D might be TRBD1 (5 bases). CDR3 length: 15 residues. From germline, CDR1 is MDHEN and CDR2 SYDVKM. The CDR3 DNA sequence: TGTGCCGGCAGTTTTTGGCAGGGCCACCAAGAGACCCAGTACTTC. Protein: CAGSFWQGHQETQYF.

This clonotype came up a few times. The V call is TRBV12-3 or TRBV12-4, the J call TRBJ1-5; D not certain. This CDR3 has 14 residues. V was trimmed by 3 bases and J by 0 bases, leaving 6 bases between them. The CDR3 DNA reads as TGTGCCAGCAGTTTGATGGCTAGCAATCAGCCCCAGCATTTT. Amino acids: CASSLMASNQPQHF.

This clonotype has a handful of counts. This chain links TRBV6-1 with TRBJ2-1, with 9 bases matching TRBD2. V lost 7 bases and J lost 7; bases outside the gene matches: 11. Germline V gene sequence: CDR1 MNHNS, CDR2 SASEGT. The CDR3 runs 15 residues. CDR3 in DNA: TGTGCCAGCACCCCAGGACTAGCGAGGAGGAATGAGCAGTTCTTC. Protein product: CASTPGLARRNEQFF.

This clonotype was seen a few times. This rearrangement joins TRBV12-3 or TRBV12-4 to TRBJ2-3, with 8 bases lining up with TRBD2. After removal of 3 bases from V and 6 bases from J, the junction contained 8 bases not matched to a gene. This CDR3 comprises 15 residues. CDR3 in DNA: TGTGCCAGCAGTTTGTGGGGACTAGAGGCCGATACGCAGTATTTT. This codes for CASSLWGLEADTQYF.

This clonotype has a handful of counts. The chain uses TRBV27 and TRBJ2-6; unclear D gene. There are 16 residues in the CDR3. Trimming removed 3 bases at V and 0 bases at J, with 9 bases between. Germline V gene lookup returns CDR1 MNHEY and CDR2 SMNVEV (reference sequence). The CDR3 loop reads CASSFGLFSGANVLTF. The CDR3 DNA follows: TGTGCCAGCAGTTTTGGCCTCTTCTCTGGGGCCAACGTCCTGACTTTC.

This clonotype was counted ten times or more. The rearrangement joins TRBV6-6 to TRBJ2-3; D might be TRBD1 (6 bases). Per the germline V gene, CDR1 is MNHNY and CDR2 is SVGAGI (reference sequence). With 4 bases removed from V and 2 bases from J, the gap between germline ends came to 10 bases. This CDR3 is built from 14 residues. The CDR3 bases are TGTGCCAGCAGTTGGGGGCCGGCCACAGATACGCAGTATTTT. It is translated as CASSWGPATDTQYF.

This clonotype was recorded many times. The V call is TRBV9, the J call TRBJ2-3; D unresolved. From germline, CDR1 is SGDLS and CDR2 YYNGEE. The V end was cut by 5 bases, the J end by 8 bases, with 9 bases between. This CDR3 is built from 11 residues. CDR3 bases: TGTGCCAGCAGTGACGGGCCTACGCAGTATTTT. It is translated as CASSDGPTQYF.

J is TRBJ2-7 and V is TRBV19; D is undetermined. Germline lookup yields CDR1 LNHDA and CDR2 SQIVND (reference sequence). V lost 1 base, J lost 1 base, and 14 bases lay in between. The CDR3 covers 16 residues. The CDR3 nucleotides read TGTGCCAGTAGTATAGGTTGGTCGAGCACGTCCTACGAGCAGTACTTC. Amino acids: CASSIGWSSTSYEQYF.

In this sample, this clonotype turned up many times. The CDR3 coding sequence is TGCAGCACTATAGAGGGGATGAACACTGAAGCTTTCTTT. Amino acid sequence: CSTIEGMNTEAFF. V usage is TRBV29-1 and J usage is TRBJ1-1, with TRBD1 as a possible D gene (5 bases). Trimming stripped 8 bases from V and 0 bases from J, with 13 bases between. Germline lookup yields CDR1 SQVTM and CDR2 ANQGSEA. The CDR3 extends over 13 amino acids.